One sample yielded the 5 T cell receptor beta chains listed below, sequenced in a study of beta chain features in type 1 diabetes. What was sequenced were expressed TCRB transcripts, since all of the isolated RNA had been reverse transcribed. Sequencing used immunoSEQ multiplex PCR; TCRdb keeps in-frame clones, though not all of them. The profile shows a few hundred thousand clones, 27% of them singletons. The sequencing sample was made of central memory CD4+ T cells from blood. These receptors all come from a man between 25 and 39 years old in good health.

The rearrangement joins TRBV29-1 to TRBJ1-4, with 7 bases that match TRBD1. V was pared by 2 bases and J by 5 bases, with 8 bases of the junction left unmatched. The CDR3 has 15 amino acids. From germline, CDR1 is SQVTM and CDR2 ANQGSEA. In nucleotides, the CDR3 is TGCAGCGTTGAACTCCAGGGGGGATTGAATGAAAAACTGTTTTTT. Residues: CSVELQGGLNEKLFF.

This clone was observed a handful of times. V usage is TRBV18 and J usage is TRBJ2-1; 7 bases match TRBD2. Unmatched junction bases numbered 6, after V lost 1 base and J lost 3 bases. Germline V gene lookup returns CDR1 KGHSH and CDR2 LQKENI. The CDR3 totals 16 residues. In DNA, the CDR3 is TGTGCCAGCTCACCACTCAGCGGGGCCCTCTACAATGAGCAGTTCTTC. As protein: CASSPLSGALYNEQFF. Variable domain in full (rest from reference TRBV18 and TRBJ2-1): NAGVMQNPRHLVRRRGQEARLRCSPMKGHSHVYWYRQLPEEGLKFMVYLQKENIIDESGMPKERFSAEFPKEGPSILRIQQVVRGDSAAYFCASSPLSGALYNEQFFGPGTRLTVL.

This clone was recorded a few times. This sequence joins TRBV7-2 and TRBJ2-6; D unclear. Trimming took 5 bases from V and 0 from J, leaving 8 bases between them. The length of the CDR3 is 15 residues. Germline V CDR1 and CDR2: SGHTA, FQGNSA. DNA for the CDR3: TGTGCCAGCAGCCGGACGAGCTCTGGGGCCAACGTCCTGACTTTC. This gives the protein CASSRTSSGANVLTF.

Only a few counts were recorded for this clone. The CDR3 nucleotides read TGTGCCAGCAGCTACACTACCGGGGAGCTGTTTTTT. Protein product: CASSYTTGELFF. V is TRBV7-2 and J is TRBJ2-2; D not certain. CDR1 is SGHTA and CDR2 is FQGNSA in the germline V gene. The CDR3 contains 12 residues. The ends were cut back, 4 bases at V and 5 bases at J, with 5 bases in the middle.

J is TRBJ2-5 and V is TRBV28; D perhaps matches TRBD1 (5 bases). Germline loops: CDR1 MDHEN, CDR2 SYDVKM. This CDR3 is built from 14 residues. The V and J ends lost 2 bases and 5 bases respectively, with 12 bases between them. The DNA for the CDR3 is TGTGCCAGCAGTTTACCTGGACAATCGGAGACCCAGTACTTC. As protein: CASSLPGQSETQYF. The full variable domain, in which reference TRBV28 and TRBJ2-5 provide the parts outside the CDR3, is DVKVTQSSRYLVKRTGEKVFLECVQDMDHENMFWYRQDPGLGLRLIYFSYDVKMKEKGDIPEGYSVSREKKERFSLILESASTNQTSMYLCASSLPGQSETQYFGPGTRLLVL.